This is a list of T cell receptor beta chains from one sample in a study of T cell responses to AZD1222 COVID-19 vaccine. Profiled with immunoSEQ multiplex PCR; TCRdb holds only in-frame clones, not every one. The sample lists about 55,000 clones; nearly 90% were seen once. The source material was peripheral blood, sampled on day 0 of AZD1222 vaccination. The receptors derive from an adult in good health. Both conserved end residues are part of each CDR3. Each record gives: V gene, J gene, clone size, D gene, CDR3 protein, CDR3 DNA. D genes are given only for firm matches. For some rows the clone size is stated as once, few or many, or as a class when expanded; others skip it.

TRBV5-8	TRBJ2-7	few	TRBD1	CATARDSTYEQYF	TGTGCCACTGCACGGGACAGCACCTACGAGCAGTACTTC
TRBV27	TRBJ2-3	.	.	CASSFKVLADTQYF	TGTGCCAGCAGTTTCAAGGTCCTCGCAGATACGCAGTATTTT
TRBV3-1/TRBV3-2	TRBJ2-2	.	.	CASSQGEIAGELFF	TGTGCCAGCAGCCAAGGAGAAATCGCCGGGGAGCTGTTTTTT
TRBV10-3	TRBJ1-4	.	TRBD1	CAISASSGTGDGGTNEKLFF	TGTGCCATCAGTGCAAGTTCCGGGACAGGGGACGGGGGGACTAATGAAAAACTGTTTTTT
TRBV18	TRBJ2-3	.	.	CASSPPMGDTQYF	TGTGCCAGCTCACCACCGATGGGAGATACGCAGTATTTT
TRBV9	TRBJ2-7	.	.	CASSPEVGGPYEQYF	TGTGCCAGCAGCCCGGAGGTTGGAGGGCCGTACGAGCAGTACTTC
TRBV6-5	TRBJ2-5	.	.	CASSRRGSQETQYF	TGTGCCAGCTCCCGTCGGGGGAGTCAAGAGACCCAGTACTTC
TRBV9	TRBJ1-4	.	.	CASSVDWRGDEKLFF	TGTGCCAGCAGCGTAGATTGGAGGGGAGATGAAAAACTGTTTTTT
TRBV14	TRBJ2-2	.	.	CASSQALNTGELFF	TGTGCCAGCAGCCAAGCCCTTAACACCGGGGAGCTGTTTTTT
TRBV5-1	TRBJ2-5	.	TRBD2	CASSLVAGSGGYGETQYF	TGCGCCAGCAGCTTGGTTGCGGGTAGCGGGGGGTACGGAGAGACCCAGTACTTC
TRBV19	TRBJ2-1	.	TRBD1	CASLLRGTDEQFF	TGTGCCAGTCTCCTCCGAGGGACAGATGAGCAGTTCTTC
TRBV12-3/TRBV12-4	TRBJ2-5	.	.	CASSFGETQYF	TGTGCCAGCAGTTTTGGGGAGACCCAGTACTTC
TRBV19	TRBJ2-6	once	.	CASSFRSSGANVLTF	TGTGCCAGTAGTTTCAGGAGCTCTGGGGCCAACGTCCTGACTTTC
TRBV10-2	TRBJ2-7	.	.	CASSVTAGALSYEQYF	TGCGCCAGCAGTGTTACGGCGGGGGCCCTCTCCTACGAGCAGTACTTC